The source of this TCR beta chain is a study of T cells in Graves' hyperthyroidism and ophthalmopathy. Study-wide context: Specimen type is peripheral blood, collected at initial diagnosis prior to any treatment. Study-level findings and limits: In the analysis, a 13 V-J model separated ophthalmopathy from stable hyperthyroidism. Blood also carried most thyroid clonotypes expanded above 0.001.

There were TCR beta CDR3 regions amplified from RNA transcripts. When the TCR CDR3 underwent first-round RT-PCR, the HTBI primer set was used. TCRdb re-analysed the multiplex PCR reads in MiXCR, keeping a single row per CDR3 protein. Among 400,000 to 450,000 distinct CDR3 sequences listed, roughly 15% were seen once. Concerning this clonotype: The target antigen is unknown.

Trimming shortened V by 5 bases and J by 0 bases, and 12 bases separated the two germline ends. This CDR3 has 15 residues. In germline, CDR1 is SGHVS, CDR2 FQNEAQ. This sequence originates from a man aged 18 to 35 with Graves' ophthalmopathy. The V and J genes are TRBV7-8 and TRBJ2-3; tentatively, D is TRBD1 (5 bases). Sequencing input: blood. DNA of the CDR3: TGTGCCAGCAGCCCCGACAGCCGTAGCACAGATACGCAGTATTTT. It codes for CASSPDSRSTDTQYF.